What follows describes a single TCR beta chain. CDR1 and CDR2 from the germline V gene are KGHDR and SFDVKD. The ends lost 4 bases at V and 5 bases at J; junction bases unmatched: 5. The CDR3 is made up of 16 amino acids. TCRdb reprocessed the 5' RACE reads with MiXCR, giving one entry per CDR3 protein. The sample includes roughly 50,000 distinct CDR3 sequences, over 20% of them seen just once. The sample taken for sequencing was tumor-infiltrating naive CD4+ T cells sorted from the breast tumor. Subset described: naive CD4+ T cells, CD4+CD45RA+CD25-. This clonotype originated in a female donor with breast cancer. The rearrangement uses TRBV24-1 and TRBJ2-2, with 11 bases that match TRBD1. Written as DNA, the CDR3 is TGTGCCACCAGTGACCCCGGGACAGGGGGAACCGGGGAGCTGTTTTTT. Amino acids: CATSDPGTGGTGELFF.